The 4 T cell receptor beta chains in this list originate from one sample, sequenced in a study of OX40 agonist ivuxolimab in advanced cancers. Only in-frame clones appear in the TCRdb table, and some are missing; sequencing was by immunoSEQ multiplex PCR. The table lists 100,000 or so clones, 88% of them singletons, with 0.82% in the top ten. The sequenced sample was CD4+ or CD8+ T cells sorted from blood, obtained in a trial of the OX40 agonist ivuxolimab. The receptors originated from an adult with an advanced solid tumor such as melanoma, head and neck, liver or kidney cancer.

The V gene is TRBV7-2, the J gene TRBJ1-2; 7 nucleotides agree with TRBD1. CDR3 length: 17 residues. Germline CDR1 SGHTA, CDR2 FQGNSA. V was clipped by 1 base and J by 2 bases; unmatched bases: 10. DNA of the CDR3: TGTGCCAGCAGCTTAGTCCCCCGGGACAGCCTCAACTATGGCTACACCTTC. It codes for CASSLVPRDSLNYGYTF.

Notes on this clone: Other DNA variants within this sample encode the same CDR3. The rearrangement uses TRBV28 and TRBJ1-3; TRBD1 matches 10 bases. CDR3 length: 16 residues. The germline CDR1 and CDR2 sequences are MDHEN and SYDVKM. Trimming took 4 bases from V and 4 from J; bases not matched to a gene: 7. The CDR3 sequence is CASSSRQGASGNTIYF. CDR3 DNA: TGTGCCAGCAGTTCGCGACAGGGGGCTTCGGGAAACACCATATATTTT.

The chain carries TRBV18 and TRBJ1-2, with 7 bases that match TRBD1. Germline CDR1 KGHSH, CDR2 LQKENI. V lost 3 bases to trimming and J lost 4 bases; unmatched junction nucleotides: 8. The CDR3 spans 15 residues. CDR3 DNA: TGTGCCAGCTCACCGGGGACCGACAGGGCCTATGGCTACACCTTC. Translated: CASSPGTDRAYGYTF.

The V call is TRBV19, the J call TRBJ1-5, with no clear D. The CDR3 spans 12 residues. V gave up 4 bases and J gave up 2 bases, with 3 bases separating them. CDR1 is LNHDA and CDR2 is SQIVND in the germline V gene (reference sequence). This CDR3 reads CASSKGNQPQHF. As DNA, the CDR3 is TGTGCCAGTAGTAAGGGCAATCAGCCCCAGCATTTT.